The sequence of this TCR beta chain was determined in a study of a mutant IDH1 vaccine in newly diagnosed glioma. Background on the study: The treated population exhibited a male proportion of about 60%, a female proportion of roughly 40%, and a mean age of 40.4 years. Most patients had received both radiotherapy and temozolomide, the prior options being radiotherapy, temozolomide, or both.

A remark on this clone: Its cognate antigen is unknown.

The method was immunoSEQ multiplex PCR; TCRdb's version includes in-frame clones alone and lacks a portion of them. The sample holds about 92,000 clones, 83% seen once. This CDR3 region has 13 residues. Per the germline V gene, CDR1 is SGHTA and CDR2 is FQGNSA. V lost 2 bases and J 4 bases, leaving 7 bases between the germline ends. The time point denotes: baseline, week 1 (first vaccination visit). Treatment in this sample: pre-vaccination baseline after standard-of-care therapy. Tumors from donors were new WHO grade 3 or 4 IDH1-mutant astrocytomas with ATRX loss. Study-level results: Pseudoprogression appears to have had no connection to changes in top peripheral T cell clonotypes.

This clonotype was sampled from a woman between 45 and 60 years old with glioma. This sample comprised PBMCs, obtained from a glioma patient treated with radiotherapy, temozolomide or both. The J gene is TRBJ2-3, the V gene TRBV7-2; D not certain. Here the CDR3 reads CASSLSPADTQYF. The CDR3 nucleotides are TGTGCCAGCAGCTTAAGTCCGGCAGATACGCAGTATTTT.